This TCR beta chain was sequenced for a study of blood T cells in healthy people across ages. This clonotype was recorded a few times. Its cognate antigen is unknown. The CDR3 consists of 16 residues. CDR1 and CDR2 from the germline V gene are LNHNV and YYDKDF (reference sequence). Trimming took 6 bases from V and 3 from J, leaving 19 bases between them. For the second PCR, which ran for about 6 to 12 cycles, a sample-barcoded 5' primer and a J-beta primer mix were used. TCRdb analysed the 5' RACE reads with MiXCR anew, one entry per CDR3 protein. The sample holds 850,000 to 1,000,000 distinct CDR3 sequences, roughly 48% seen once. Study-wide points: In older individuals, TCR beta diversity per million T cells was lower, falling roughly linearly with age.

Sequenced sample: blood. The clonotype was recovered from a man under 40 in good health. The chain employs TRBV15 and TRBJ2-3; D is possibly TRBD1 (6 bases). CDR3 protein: CATSDPRQAGTDTQYF. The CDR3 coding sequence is TGTGCCACCAGTGACCCTCGACAGGCTGGGACAGATACGCAGTATTTT.